This is a list of T cell receptor beta chains from one sample in a study of T-cell reconstitution after alpha-beta-depleted transplantation in children. TCRdb analysed the PCR reads with MiXCR anew, one entry per CDR3 protein. The table has a few hundred thousand distinct CDR3 sequences, 25% to 30% seen once. Sequences were derived from PBMCs, sampled before TCRalphabeta/CD19-depleted stem cell transplant. These receptors were taken from a boy in the first two years of life with Wiskott-Aldrich syndrome, due to receive a stem cell transplant. Both conserved end residues are part of each CDR3. Each record gives: D gene, V gene, clone size, J gene, CDR3 protein, CDR3 DNA. A D gene is named only where the DNA matches it firmly. Only some rows state a clone size, as once, few, many or a class for expanded clones.

>.|TRBV5-1|.|TRBJ2-3
CASSFTAGLSTDTQYF
TGCGCCAGCAGCTTTACGGCCGGACTTTCCACAGATACGCAGTATTTT
>.|TRBV27|few|TRBJ2-3
CASSLTGPGHYTDTQYF
TGTGCCAGCAGTTTAACCGGGCCGGGCCACTACACAGATACGCAGTATTTT
>.|TRBV24-1|few|TRBJ1-5
CATSPGPTQPQHF
TGTGCCACTTCCCCAGGGCCGACACAGCCCCAGCATTTT
>.|TRBV5-1|.|TRBJ2-1
CASSLGPIRYGRVGNEQFF
TGCGCCAGCAGCTTGGGTCCTATACGTTACGGGAGAGTAGGGAATGAGCAGTTCTTC
>TRBD1|TRBV12-3/TRBV12-4|.|TRBJ1-5
CASSFGTVNQPQHF
TGTGCCAGCAGTTTCGGGACAGTCAATCAGCCCCAGCATTTT
>TRBD2|TRBV20-1|.|TRBJ2-1
CSARAGTSGYTEQFF
TGCAGTGCTAGAGCCGGGACTAGCGGATACACTGAGCAGTTCTTC
>.|TRBV5-1|few|TRBJ2-7
CASSLSTSYEQYF
TGCGCCAGCAGCCTAAGTACCTCCTACGAGCAGTACTTC
>TRBD1|TRBV28|.|TRBJ2-7
CASSRQGHYSEQYF
TGTGCCAGCAGCCGACAGGGGCACTACTCCGAGCAGTACTTC
>TRBD1|TRBV29-1|few|TRBJ2-5
CSVRRPGTGKETQYF
TGCAGCGTTCGCCGACCCGGGACAGGGAAAGAGACCCAGTACTTC
>.|TRBV5-1|.|TRBJ2-5
CASSLGLMQETQYF
TGCGCCAGCAGCTTGGGGCTGATGCAAGAGACCCAGTACTTC
>TRBD1|TRBV5-1|.|TRBJ1-2
CASTGQGASNYGYTF
TGCGCCAGCACAGGGCAGGGGGCATCCAACTATGGCTACACCTTC
>.|TRBV11-2|.|TRBJ1-1
CASSSEPTLVNTEAFF
TGTGCCAGCAGCTCCGAGCCGACACTTGTGAACACTGAAGCTTTCTTT
>.|TRBV18|many|TRBJ2-7
CASSPGGRSYEQYF
TGTGCCAGCTCACCAGGGGGGCGATCCTACGAGCAGTACTTC
>.|TRBV13|few|TRBJ2-1
CASSPQVRDNEQFF
TGTGCCAGCAGTCCTCAAGTCCGGGACAATGAGCAGTTCTTC
>TRBD2|TRBV5-1|.|TRBJ2-2
CASSLGLAGMNIGELFF
TGCGCCAGCAGCTTGGGGCTAGCGGGGATGAACATCGGGGAGCTGTTTTTT
>.|TRBV11-1|.|TRBJ1-1
CASSFIDKNTEAFF
TGTGCCAGCAGCTTTATAGACAAGAACACTGAAGCTTTCTTT
>TRBD2|TRBV12-3/TRBV12-4|.|TRBJ2-3
CASSPGLAGGGADTQYF
TGTGCCAGCAGTCCGGGACTAGCGGGAGGGGGAGCAGATACGCAGTATTTT
>.|TRBV20-1|few|TRBJ2-2
CSARGDEGLFF
TGCAGTGCTAGAGGGGACGAAGGGCTGTTTTTT
>.|TRBV20-1|.|TRBJ2-1
CSARILHNEQFF
TGCAGTGCGAGGATCCTTCACAATGAGCAGTTCTTC
>TRBD2|TRBV6-5|few|TRBJ2-7
CASSYLSSGGYEQYF
TGTGCCAGCAGTTATTTATCTAGCGGGGGTTACGAGCAGTACTTC
>.|TRBV11-2|.|TRBJ2-7
CASSDIATYVGATRYEQYF
TGTGCCAGCAGCGACATAGCGACCTACGTGGGGGCAACCCGCTACGAGCAGTACTTC
>.|TRBV7-9|.|TRBJ2-1
CASSLGTGLSSYNEQFF
TGTGCCAGCAGCTTAGGGACGGGGCTTAGCTCCTACAATGAGCAGTTCTTC